This T cell receptor beta chain was found in a study of cytomegalovirus exposure and HLA in healthy donors. PCR primers comprised 60 Vbeta and 13 Jbeta primers. This table comes from immunoSEQ multiplex PCR, and its TCRdb copy is limited to in-frame clones, with some not included. This table has roughly 100,000 clones, about four fifths appearing once. The material sequenced was PBMCs. The receptor was isolated from a woman in her 40s in good health and CMV-seronegative.

CDR3 DNA sequence: TGTGCCTGGAGTGTATCTTTAGGAACAGGGCCGCAAGAGACCCAGTACTTC. Protein sequence: CAWSVSLGTGPQETQYF. The chain carries TRBV30 and TRBJ2-5; D possibly corresponds to TRBD1 (6 bases). V shed 0 bases and J shed 2 bases, with 19 bases lying between them. Germline V lookup: CDR1 GTSNPN, CDR2 SVGIG (reference sequence). This CDR3 contains 17 residues.